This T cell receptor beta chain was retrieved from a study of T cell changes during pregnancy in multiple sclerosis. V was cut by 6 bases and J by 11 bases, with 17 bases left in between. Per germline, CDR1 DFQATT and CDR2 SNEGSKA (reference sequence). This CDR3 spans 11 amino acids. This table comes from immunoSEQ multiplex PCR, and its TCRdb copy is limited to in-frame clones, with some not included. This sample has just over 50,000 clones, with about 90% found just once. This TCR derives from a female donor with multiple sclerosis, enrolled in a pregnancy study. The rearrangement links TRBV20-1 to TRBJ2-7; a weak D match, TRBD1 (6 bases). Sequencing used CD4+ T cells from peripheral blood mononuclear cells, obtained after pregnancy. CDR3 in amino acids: CSAAGDGLKYF. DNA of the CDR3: TGCAGTGCCGCAGGGGACGGCCTAAAGTACTTC.